The next 17 T cell receptor beta chains were all read from a single sample in a study of preoperative IRX-2 immunotherapy in early breast cancer. Noted treatment: preoperative locoregional IRX-2 cytokine immunotherapy. Clones were read by immunoSEQ multiplex PCR, and TCRdb kept only the in-frame ones, dropping some. The table lists 55,000 to 70,000 clones, 94% of them singletons. The sample was acquired from a patient treated with IRX-2 immunotherapy. The receptor set was obtained from a human donor with breast cancer.

The rearrangement uses TRBV9 and TRBJ2-5; 14 bases are shared with TRBD2. The germline V gene has CDR1 SGDLS and CDR2 YYNGEE. This CDR3 is built from 16 residues. V lost 4 bases and J lost 10; bases outside the gene matches: 12. CDR3 region: CASSIGTSGREGGQYF. DNA for the CDR3: TGTGCCAGCAGCATCGGGACTAGCGGGAGAGAGGGGGGCCAGTACTTC.

The chain carries TRBV4-1 and TRBJ1-3, with D perhaps TRBD1 (5 bases). The CDR3 contains 17 residues. V lost 2 bases to trimming and J lost 4 bases, with 18 bases between them. The germline V gene has CDR1 MGHRA and CDR2 YSYEKL. CDR3 bases: TGCGCCAGCAGCCAACTTGCGGGGCCTGGGCGAGGAAACACCATATATTTT. This gives the protein CASSQLAGPGRGNTIYF.

This chain uses TRBV7-6 with TRBJ2-7; D possibly matches TRBD1 or TRBD2 (5 bases each). V lost 4 bases and J 2 bases, leaving 18 bases between the germline ends. The CDR3 sequence is 16 residues long. CDR1 is SGHVS, CDR2 FNYEAQ, per germline. CDR3 sequence reads: CASSSIRDGKTYEQYF. The CDR3 bases are TGTGCCAGCAGCTCAATTCGGGACGGGAAAACCTACGAGCAGTACTTC. Filled out from reference TRBV7-6 and TRBJ2-7, the complete variable domain reads GAGVSQSPRYKVTKRGQDVALRCDPISGHVSLYWYRQALGQGPEFLTYFNYEAQQDKSGLPNDRFSAERPEGSISTLTIQRTEQRDSAMYRCASSSIRDGKTYEQYFGPGTRLTVT.

This clone was counted a single time. The chain recombines TRBV28 with TRBJ1-2; D ambiguous. The CDR3 runs to 12 residues. Trimming took 7 bases from V and 4 from J, leaving 10 bases between them. CDR1 and CDR2 from the germline V gene are MDHEN and SYDVKM. The CDR3, as DNA: TGTGCCAGCATGATAGACCTCTATGGCTACACCTTC. Translation: CASMIDLYGYTF.

The chain joins TRBV18 to TRBJ1-4; D is unresolved. The CDR3 loop spans 14 amino acids. Germline V lookup: CDR1 KGHSH, CDR2 LQKENI. The V gene lost 3 bases and the J gene lost 8 bases, with 13 bases spanning the gap. Here the CDR3 reads CASSPVGSGEKLFF. The CDR3 nucleotides are TGTGCCAGCTCACCTGTAGGTTCTGGGGAAAAACTGTTTTTT.

V gene TRBV18 combines with J gene TRBJ1-6; a weak D match, TRBD1 (5 bases). The CDR3 totals 15 residues. Germline V gives CDR1 KGHSH, CDR2 LQKENI. V dropped 4 bases and J dropped 5 bases, with 12 bases sitting between them. CDR3 DNA sequence: TGTGCCAGCTCACAAAGACAGACTGATAATTCACCCCTCCACTTT. The encoded protein is CASSQRQTDNSPLHF. Full variable domain (remainder filled in from reference TRBV18 and TRBJ1-6): NAGVMQNPRHLVRRRGQEARLRCSPMKGHSHVYWYRQLPEEGLKFMVYLQKENIIDESGMPKERFSAEFPKEGPSILRIQQVVRGDSAAYFCASSQRQTDNSPLHFGNGTRLTVT.

In its sample, this clone was seen once. The V and J genes are TRBV5-6 and TRBJ2-1; 9 nucleotides line up with TRBD2. V lost 3 bases and J lost 3; bases outside the gene matches: 7. The CDR3 sequence is 16 residues long. Germline V CDR1 and CDR2: SGHDT, YYEEEE. As DNA, the CDR3 is TGTGCCAGCAGCTCCCTAGCGGGAATAAACTACAATGAGCAGTTCTTC. Encoded protein: CASSSLAGINYNEQFF.

The CDR3 is CSVAQTTRNYGYTF. The CDR3 DNA reads as TGCAGCGTTGCCCAAACGACCCGTAACTATGGCTACACCTTC. This rearrangement joins TRBV29-1 to TRBJ1-2; D ambiguous. The germline V gene encodes CDR1 SQVTM and CDR2 ANQGSEA. V dropped 4 bases and J dropped 1 base, with 13 bases sitting between them. This CDR3 region has 14 residues.

The chain carries TRBV4-1 and TRBJ1-4, with D possibly being TRBD1 (5 bases). The CDR3 totals 16 residues. Germline values: CDR1 MGHRA, CDR2 YSYEKL. V was shortened by 2 bases and J by 3 bases, with 13 bases between the two germline ends. CDR3 sequence: CASSQQTRGSNEKLFF. CDR3 bases: TGCGCCAGCAGCCAACAAACTCGGGGGTCTAATGAAAAACTGTTTTTT.

The CDR3 protein is CASRGGGVATNEKLFF. The CDR3 DNA is TGTGCCAGCAGGGGGGGAGGGGTTGCAACTAATGAAAAACTGTTTTTT. The chain is built from TRBV28 and TRBJ1-4; TRBD1 is a possible D gene (5 bases). With 6 bases removed from V and 0 bases from J, the gap between germline ends came to 14 bases. This CDR3 contains 16 residues. Germline V gives CDR1 MDHEN, CDR2 SYDVKM.

The chain joins TRBV5-5 to TRBJ1-1; D ambiguous. V was clipped by 0 bases and J by 0 bases, with 9 bases between them. Germline V gene sequence: CDR1 SGHKS, CDR2 YYEKEE (reference sequence). CDR3 length: 15 residues. The CDR3 spells CASSLGWRVNTEAFF. The CDR3 nucleotides read TGTGCCAGCAGCTTGGGCTGGAGGGTGAACACTGAAGCTTTCTTT.

This clone was observed a few times. The chain employs TRBV2 and TRBJ1-2, with D maybe TRBD1 (6 bases). V lost 6 bases, J lost 12 bases, and 14 bases lay in between. Germline loops: CDR1 SNHLY, CDR2 FYNNEI. The CDR3 length is 11 residues. CDR3 nucleotides: TGTGCCAGCAGACTACAGGGCCTCCACACCTTC. Translating gives CASRLQGLHTF. Supplemented by reference TRBV2 and TRBJ1-2, the full variable domain reads EPEVTQTPSHQVTQMGQEVILRCVPISNHLYFYWYRQILGQKVEFLVSFYNNEISEKSEIFDDQFSVERPDGSNFTLKIRSTKLEDSAMYFCASRLQGLHTFGSGTRLTVV.

V is TRBV5-1 and J is TRBJ2-3, with D possibly TRBD1 on 6 matching bases. Germline assignment: CDR1 SGHRS and CDR2 YFSETQ. V was shortened by 6 bases and J by 5 bases, with 13 bases between the two germline ends. The CDR3 has 13 amino acids. The CDR3 bases are TGCGCCAGCACCGGGACATCCCTAGATACGCAGTATTTT. This gives the protein CASTGTSLDTQYF.

This rearrangement joins TRBV28 to TRBJ1-2; tentatively, D is TRBD1 (5 bases). From germline, CDR1 is MDHEN and CDR2 SYDVKM. Trimming removed 6 bases at V and 7 bases at J, with 21 bases between. The CDR3 has 15 residues. CDR3: CASSTGGYWGIGYTF. The CDR3 nucleotides are TGTGCCAGCAGCACTGGCGGGTATTGGGGGATTGGCTACACCTTC.

This chain links TRBV5-1 with TRBJ2-1; 10 positions agree with TRBD2. Unmatched junction bases numbered 6, after V lost 2 bases and J lost 4 bases. This CDR3 has 16 amino acids. Germline CDR1 is SGHRS and CDR2 is YFSETQ. CDR3: CASSFERTSGYNEQFF. The CDR3 DNA is TGCGCCAGCAGCTTCGAGAGGACTAGCGGATACAATGAGCAGTTCTTC.

The chain joins TRBV30 to TRBJ1-6, with no clear D. The germline CDR1 and CDR2 sequences are GTSNPN and SVGIG (reference sequence). V dropped 5 bases and J dropped 9 bases, with 17 bases sitting between them. There are 14 residues in the CDR3. The CDR3, as DNA: TGTGCCTGGGCCCCTGAAGGATCTGGTTCACCCCTCCACTTT. Amino acids: CAWAPEGSGSPLHF.

The chain couples TRBV11-2 to TRBJ1-2, with D possibly being TRBD1 (5 bases). Germline-derived CDR1 and CDR2 are SGHAT and FQNNGV. This CDR3 contains 13 residues. V lost 5 bases, J lost 7 bases, and 14 bases lay in between. Written as DNA, the CDR3 is TGTGCCAGCAGCGTACTCCGGGGGACTGGCTACACCTTC. Translated: CASSVLRGTGYTF.